What follows describes a single T cell receptor (beta chain). Antigen specificity is unknown. The data stem from a study of cytomegalovirus exposure and HLA in healthy donors. As for the study in general: Inside one of the first data releases sat 80 million to 95 million unique TCRs taken from HLA-typed donors. Study-wide results and caveats: Researchers reported from a later analysis that most CMV-associated TCR beta chains appeared HLA-restricted. Researchers catalogued approximately 170 TCR beta chains as cytomegalovirus-associated.

In the PCR, 60 Vbeta and 13 Jbeta primers were used. Assay used: immunoSEQ multiplex PCR; TCRdb lists only in-frame clones, some missing. The sample data list 150,000 to 200,000 clones. The V segment lost 5 bases and the J segment 6 bases; nucleotides outside the gene matches: 10. Germline CDR1 reads SNHLY; CDR2 reads FYNNEI. This CDR3 spans 15 amino acids. The material sequenced was PBMCs. The clonotype originates from a woman under 30 in good health and CMV-seropositive. The chain combines TRBV2 with TRBJ2-5; 9 nucleotides align to TRBD1. The CDR3 region is CASSQNRDRVKTQYF. The DNA for the CDR3 is TGTGCCAGCAGTCAAAACCGGGACAGGGTAAAGACCCAGTACTTC.